These 15 T cell receptor beta chains share one sample of origin, sequenced in a study of human T cells and chemical hapten exposure. Time point specified: patch test 2, 6 weeks after DPC sensitization. Treatment defined: therapeutic diphenylcyclopropenone sensitization with weekly scalp DPC. TCRdb itself ran the RACE reads through MiXCR, one entry per CDR3 protein. The sample consists of 80,000 to 95,000 distinct CDR3 sequences, 9.5% to 11% of them appearing once. The sample was whole blood, taken in connection with sensitization to the hapten diphenylcyclopropenone (DPC). These receptors all come from a man aged 35-49 years with alopecia areata. Some clones in this sample may be carry-over from other donors' samples.

This chain uses TRBV10-3 with TRBJ2-7; 8 nucleotides line up with TRBD1. Germline CDR1 reads ENHRY; CDR2 reads SYGVKD. Losses at the gene ends were 2 bases for V and 11 bases for J; bases not matched to a gene: 2. The CDR3 consists of 11 residues. The CDR3 loop reads CAISEGQGKYF. In DNA form, the CDR3 reads TGTGCCATCAGTGAGGGACAGGGAAAGTACTTC.

There are many counts of this clonotype. V usage is TRBV28 and J usage is TRBJ2-3; 9 nucleotides align to TRBD2. Per the germline V gene, CDR1 is MDHEN and CDR2 is SYDVKM. Unmatched junction bases numbered 5, after V lost 3 bases and J lost 4 bases. The CDR3 loop spans 15 amino acids. In DNA form, the CDR3 reads TGTGCCAGCAGTTTTGGGGCGGGAGGGGCAGATACGCAGTATTTT. It encodes CASSFGAGGADTQYF.

About this clonotype: Since a much larger clone is just one base distant, this may be a read error. The chain recombines TRBV20-1 with TRBJ2-3; D is ambiguous. The CDR3 consists of 11 residues. The ends were cut back, 1 base at V and 7 bases at J, with 6 bases in the middle. The germline gives CDR1 DFQATT, CDR2 SNEGSKA (reference sequence). The CDR3 loop is CSARGANTQYF. As DNA, the CDR3 is TGCAGTGCTAGAGGGGCGAATACGCAGTATTTT.

The chain uses TRBV2 and TRBJ1-1; D uncertain. This CDR3 contains 15 residues. Deletions cut 0 bases from V and 2 bases from J, with 10 bases between. The V gene's germline CDR1 is SNHLY and CDR2 FYNNEI. CDR3 protein: CASSEAELPNTEAFF. The CDR3 DNA is TGTGCCAGCAGTGAAGCGGAACTACCAAACACTGAAGCTTTCTTT.

The V and J genes are TRBV14 and TRBJ2-2; D uncertain. The V gene lost 1 base and the J gene lost 7 bases, with 7 bases spanning the gap. Germline CDR1 reads SGHDN; CDR2 reads FVKESK. The CDR3 covers 13 residues. CDR3 sequence (DNA): TGTGCCAGCAGCCAAGTTACGCGCGGGGAGCTGTTTTTT. It codes for CASSQVTRGELFF.

V usage is TRBV5-1 and J usage is TRBJ2-1; TRBD1 is a possible D gene (6 bases). This CDR3 contains 15 residues. Germline assignment: CDR1 SGHRS and CDR2 YFSETQ. Between the trimmed V and J ends, which lost 0 bases and 5 bases, there was a span of 12 bases. CDR3 in amino acids: CASSLVGQPDNEQFF. The CDR3 DNA reads as TGCGCCAGCAGCTTGGTAGGACAGCCAGACAATGAGCAGTTCTTC.

This clonotype occurred a few times. The chain carries TRBV6-2 or TRBV6-3 and TRBJ1-2; 9 nucleotides match TRBD1. Unmatched junction bases numbered 5, after V lost 9 bases and J lost 6 bases. The CDR3 has 12 residues. CDR1 is MNHEY, CDR2 SVGEGT, per germline. The CDR3 protein is CASGQGNDGYTF. The DNA of the CDR3 is TGTGCCAGTGGACAGGGGAATGATGGCTACACCTTC.

This clonotype was seen a few times. This chain uses TRBV4-2 with TRBJ2-1; unclear D gene. The V gene's germline CDR1 is LGHNA and CDR2 YNFKEQ. V lost 0 bases, J lost 10 bases, and 7 bases lay in between. There are 12 residues in the CDR3. CDR3 DNA sequence: TGTGCCAGCAGCCAAGAGGCCCGGGAGCAGTTCTTC. It codes for CASSQEAREQFF.

The V and J genes are TRBV30 and TRBJ1-1; 7 nucleotides align to TRBD1. The length of the CDR3 is 20 residues. The germline V gene encodes CDR1 GTSNPN and CDR2 SVGIG (reference sequence). The J segment lost 2 bases and the V segment lost 5 bases, leaving 26 bases of the junction unmatched. CDR3 in DNA: TGTGCCTGGGGATCCCAGGGGGACCTAATCTCACCGTTTTATAACACTGAAGCTTTCTTT. Its protein product is CAWGSQGDLISPFYNTEAFF.

This clonotype was detected many times. V gene TRBV20-1 combines with J gene TRBJ2-3, with 11 bases identical to TRBD2. Trimming at V came to 5 bases and at J to 1 base, leaving 11 bases not matched to a gene. In germline, CDR1 is DFQATT, CDR2 SNEGSKA (reference sequence). The CDR3 is 17 amino acids. The CDR3 DNA reads TGCAGTGCTCCCCCGGGACTAGCGGCAAGAGGCACAGATACGCAGTATTTT. It yields the protein CSAPPGLAARGTDTQYF.

The sample holds a few counts of this clonotype. The V call is TRBV20-1, the J call TRBJ2-3; 9 bases align to TRBD2. CDR1 and CDR2 from the germline V gene are DFQATT and SNEGSKA (reference sequence). The CDR3 is 15 residues long. Unmatched junction bases numbered 9, after V lost 2 bases and J lost 6 bases. Here the CDR3 DNA reads TGCAGTGCTAGAAGTGATGCGGGGGGGGGCGATACGCAGTATTTT. It translates to CSARSDAGGGDTQYF.

The CDR3 loop is CASSRIRGDYGYTF. As DNA, the CDR3 is TGTGCCAGCAGTAGAATCAGGGGAGACTATGGCTACACCTTC. The J gene is TRBJ1-2, the V gene TRBV12-3 or TRBV12-4; a weak D match, TRBD1 (6 bases). V lost 5 bases and J 3 bases, leaving 13 bases between the germline ends. The CDR3 totals 14 residues.

The genes are TRBV7-9 and TRBJ2-5, with D possibly matching TRBD2 (7 bases). CDR3 length: 14 residues. Germline lookup yields CDR1 SEHNR and CDR2 FQNEAQ (reference sequence). Trimming stripped 4 bases from V and 5 bases from J, with 14 bases between. The CDR3 DNA reads TGTGCCAGCAGCTCGGTCCGGGGGGCGGAGACCCAGTACTTC. It specifies CASSSVRGAETQYF.

This chain links TRBV6-1 with TRBJ1-5; D is perhaps TRBD1 (6 bases). V lost 8 bases and J lost 6, with 17 bases in between. The germline V gene has CDR1 MNHNS and CDR2 SASEGT. The CDR3 has 14 residues. This chain's CDR3 is CASLYRGAGQPQHF. The DNA of the CDR3 is TGTGCCAGCCTTTACCGGGGGGCAGGTCAGCCCCAGCATTTT.

V usage is TRBV7-9 and J usage is TRBJ1-4; D possibly corresponds to TRBD1 (6 bases). This CDR3 has 13 amino acids. Trimming removed 5 bases from V and 5 bases from J, with 9 bases in between. The germline V gene encodes CDR1 SEHNR and CDR2 FQNEAQ (reference sequence). The CDR3 region has the DNA TGTGCCAGCAGCAACCAGGGGAATGAAAAACTGTTTTTT. Amino acid sequence: CASSNQGNEKLFF. Full variable domain (rest looked up from reference TRBV7-9 and TRBJ1-4): DTGVSQNPRHKITKRGQNVTFRCDPISEHNRLYWYRQTLGQGPEFLTYFQNEAQLEKSRLLSDRFSAERPKGSFSTLEIQRTEQGDSAMYLCASSNQGNEKLFFGSGTQLSVL.